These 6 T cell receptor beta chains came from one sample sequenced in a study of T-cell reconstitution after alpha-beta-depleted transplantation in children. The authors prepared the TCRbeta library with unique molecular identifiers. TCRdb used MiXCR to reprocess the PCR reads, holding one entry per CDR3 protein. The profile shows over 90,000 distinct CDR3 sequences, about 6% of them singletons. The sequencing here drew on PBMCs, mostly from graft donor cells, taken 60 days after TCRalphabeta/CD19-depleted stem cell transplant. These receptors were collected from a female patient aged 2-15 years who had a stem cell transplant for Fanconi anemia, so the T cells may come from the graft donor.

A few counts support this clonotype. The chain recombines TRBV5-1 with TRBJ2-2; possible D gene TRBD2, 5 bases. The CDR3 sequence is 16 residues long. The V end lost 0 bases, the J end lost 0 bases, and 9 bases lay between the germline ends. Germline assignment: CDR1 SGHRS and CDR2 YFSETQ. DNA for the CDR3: TGCGCCAGCAGCTTGGGACTACCTTCGAACACCGGGGAGCTGTTTTTT. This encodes CASSLGLPSNTGELFF. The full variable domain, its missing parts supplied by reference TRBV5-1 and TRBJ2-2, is KAGVTQTPRYLIKTRGQQVTLSCSPISGHRSVSWYQQTPGQGLQFLFEYFSETQRNKGNFPGRFSGRQFSNSRSEMNVSTLELGDSALYLCASSLGLPSNTGELFFGEGSRLTVL.

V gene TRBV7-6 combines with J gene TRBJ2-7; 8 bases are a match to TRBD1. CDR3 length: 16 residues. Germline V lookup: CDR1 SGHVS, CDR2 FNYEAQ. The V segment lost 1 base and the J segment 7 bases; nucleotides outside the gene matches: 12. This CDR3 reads CASSLGSGTGAGEQYF. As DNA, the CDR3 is TGTGCCAGCAGCTTAGGTTCCGGGACAGGCGCGGGAGAGCAGTACTTC.

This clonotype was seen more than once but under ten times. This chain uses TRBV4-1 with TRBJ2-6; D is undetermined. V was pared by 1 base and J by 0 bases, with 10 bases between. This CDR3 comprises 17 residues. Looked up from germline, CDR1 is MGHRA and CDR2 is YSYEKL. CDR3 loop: CASSQVARFSGANVLTF. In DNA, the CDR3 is TGCGCCAGCAGCCAAGTAGCCAGGTTCTCTGGGGCCAACGTCCTGACTTTC.

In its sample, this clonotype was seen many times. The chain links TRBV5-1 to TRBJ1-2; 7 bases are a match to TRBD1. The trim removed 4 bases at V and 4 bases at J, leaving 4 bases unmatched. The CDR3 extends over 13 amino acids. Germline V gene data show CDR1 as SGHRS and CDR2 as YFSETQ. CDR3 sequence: CASSLGQLYGYTF. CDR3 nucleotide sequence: TGCGCCAGCAGCCTGGGACAGCTCTATGGCTACACCTTC. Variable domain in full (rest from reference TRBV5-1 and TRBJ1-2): KAGVTQTPRYLIKTRGQQVTLSCSPISGHRSVSWYQQTPGQGLQFLFEYFSETQRNKGNFPGRFSGRQFSNSRSEMNVSTLELGDSALYLCASSLGQLYGYTFGSGTRLTVV.

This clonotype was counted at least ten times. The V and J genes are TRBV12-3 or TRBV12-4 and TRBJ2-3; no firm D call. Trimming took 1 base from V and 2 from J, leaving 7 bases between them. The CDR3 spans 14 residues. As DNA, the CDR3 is TGTGCCAGCAGTTTAGGGAGCAACACAGATACGCAGTATTTT. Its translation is CASSLGSNTDTQYF.

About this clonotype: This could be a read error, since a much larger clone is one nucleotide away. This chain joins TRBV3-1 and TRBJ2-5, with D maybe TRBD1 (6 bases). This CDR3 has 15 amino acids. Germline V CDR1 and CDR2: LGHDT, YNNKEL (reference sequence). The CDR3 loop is CACSQDTGYQETQYF. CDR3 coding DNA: TGTGCCTGCAGCCAAGATACAGGGTACCAAGAGACCCAGTACTTC.